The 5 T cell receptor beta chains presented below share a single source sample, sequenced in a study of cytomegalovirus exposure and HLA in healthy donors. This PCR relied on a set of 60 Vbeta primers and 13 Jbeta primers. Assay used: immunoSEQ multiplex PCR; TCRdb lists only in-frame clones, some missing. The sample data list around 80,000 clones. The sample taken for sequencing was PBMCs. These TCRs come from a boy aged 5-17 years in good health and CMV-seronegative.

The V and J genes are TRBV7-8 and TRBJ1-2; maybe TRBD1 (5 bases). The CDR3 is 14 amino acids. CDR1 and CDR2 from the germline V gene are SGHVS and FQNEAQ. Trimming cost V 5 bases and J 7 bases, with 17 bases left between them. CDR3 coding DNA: TGTGCCAGCAGCATAGGAAGCATTGGGGCTGGCTACACCTTC. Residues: CASSIGSIGAGYTF.

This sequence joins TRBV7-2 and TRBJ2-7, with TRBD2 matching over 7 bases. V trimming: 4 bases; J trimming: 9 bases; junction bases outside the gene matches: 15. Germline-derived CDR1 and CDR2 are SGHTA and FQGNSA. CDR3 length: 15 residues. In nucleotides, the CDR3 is TGTGCCAGCAGCTCGGATAGCGCTCTAACGGGAGGGCAGTACTTC. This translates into CASSSDSALTGGQYF.

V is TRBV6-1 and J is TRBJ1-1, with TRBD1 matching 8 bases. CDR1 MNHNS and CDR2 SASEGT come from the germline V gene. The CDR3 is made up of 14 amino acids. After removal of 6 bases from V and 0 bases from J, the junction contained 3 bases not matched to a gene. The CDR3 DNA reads TGTGCCAGCAGACGACAGGGGATGAACACTGAAGCTTTCTTT. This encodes CASRRQGMNTEAFF.

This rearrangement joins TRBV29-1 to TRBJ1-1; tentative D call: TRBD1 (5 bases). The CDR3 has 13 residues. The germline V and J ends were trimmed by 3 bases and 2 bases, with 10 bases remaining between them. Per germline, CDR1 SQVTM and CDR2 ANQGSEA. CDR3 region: CSVENRGNTEAFF. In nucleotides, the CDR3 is TGCAGCGTTGAGAATAGGGGTAACACTGAAGCTTTCTTT.

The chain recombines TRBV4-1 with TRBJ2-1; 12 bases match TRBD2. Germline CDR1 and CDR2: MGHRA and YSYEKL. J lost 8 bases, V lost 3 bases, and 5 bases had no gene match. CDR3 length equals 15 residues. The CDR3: CASSQTSGSIYEQFF. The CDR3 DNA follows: TGCGCCAGCAGCCAGACTAGCGGGAGTATTTATGAGCAGTTCTTC.